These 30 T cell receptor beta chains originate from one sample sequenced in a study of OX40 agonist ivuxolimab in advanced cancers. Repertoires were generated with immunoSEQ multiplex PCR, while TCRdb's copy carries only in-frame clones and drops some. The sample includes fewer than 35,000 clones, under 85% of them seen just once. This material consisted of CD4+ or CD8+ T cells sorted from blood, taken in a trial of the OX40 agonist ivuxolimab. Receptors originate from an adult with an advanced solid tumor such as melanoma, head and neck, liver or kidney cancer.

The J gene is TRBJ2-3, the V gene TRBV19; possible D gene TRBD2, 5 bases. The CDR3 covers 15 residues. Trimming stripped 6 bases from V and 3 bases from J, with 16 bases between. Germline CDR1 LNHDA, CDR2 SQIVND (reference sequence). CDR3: CASRGRNWETDTQYF. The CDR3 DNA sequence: TGTGCCAGTAGGGGAAGGAATTGGGAGACAGATACGCAGTATTTT.

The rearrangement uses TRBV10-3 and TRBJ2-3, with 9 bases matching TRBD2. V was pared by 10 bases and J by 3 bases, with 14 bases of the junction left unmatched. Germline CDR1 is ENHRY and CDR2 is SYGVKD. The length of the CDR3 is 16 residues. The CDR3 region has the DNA TGTGCCACTAAAAGGGAGAGCGGGGGGCGGACAGATACGCAGTATTTT. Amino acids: CATKRESGGRTDTQYF.

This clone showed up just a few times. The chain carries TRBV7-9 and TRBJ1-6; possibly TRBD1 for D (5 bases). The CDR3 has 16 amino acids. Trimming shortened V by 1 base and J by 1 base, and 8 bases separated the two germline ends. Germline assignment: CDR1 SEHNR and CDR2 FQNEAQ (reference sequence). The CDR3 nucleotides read TGTGCCAGCAGCTTAGATCGGGGGTCCTATAATTCACCCCTCCACTTT. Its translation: CASSLDRGSYNSPLHF.

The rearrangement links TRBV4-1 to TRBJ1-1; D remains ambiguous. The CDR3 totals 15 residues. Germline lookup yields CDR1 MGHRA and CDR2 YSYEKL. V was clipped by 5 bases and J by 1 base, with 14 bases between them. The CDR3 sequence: CASSTTPGSNTEAFF. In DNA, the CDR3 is TGCGCCAGCAGCACAACCCCCGGGTCGAACACTGAAGCTTTCTTT.

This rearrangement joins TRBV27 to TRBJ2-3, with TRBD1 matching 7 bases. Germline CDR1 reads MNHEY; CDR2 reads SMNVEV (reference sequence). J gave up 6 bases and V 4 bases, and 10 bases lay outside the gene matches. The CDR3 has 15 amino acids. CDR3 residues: CASSSSNRGLDTQYF. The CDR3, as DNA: TGTGCCAGCAGTTCGTCCAACAGGGGTTTGGATACGCAGTATTTT.

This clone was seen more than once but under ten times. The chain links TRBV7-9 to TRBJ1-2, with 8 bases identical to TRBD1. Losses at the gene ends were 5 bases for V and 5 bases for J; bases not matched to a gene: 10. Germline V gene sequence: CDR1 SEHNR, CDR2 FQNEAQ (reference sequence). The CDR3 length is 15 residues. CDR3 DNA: TGTGCCAGCAGCCCCAACCCCGGACAGGGATATGGCTACACCTTC. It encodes CASSPNPGQGYGYTF. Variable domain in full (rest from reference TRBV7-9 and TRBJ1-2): DTGVSQNPRHKITKRGQNVTFRCDPISEHNRLYWYRQTLGQGPEFLTYFQNEAQLEKSRLLSDRFSAERPKGSFSTLEIQRTEQGDSAMYLCASSPNPGQGYGYTFGSGTRLTVV.

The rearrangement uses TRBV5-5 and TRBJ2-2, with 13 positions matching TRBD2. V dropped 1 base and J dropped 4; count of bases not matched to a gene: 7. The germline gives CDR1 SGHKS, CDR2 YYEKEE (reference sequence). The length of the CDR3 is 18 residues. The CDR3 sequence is CASSLSLGLAGATGELFF. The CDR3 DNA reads TGTGCCAGCAGCTTGTCCTTAGGACTAGCGGGGGCCACCGGGGAGCTGTTTTTT. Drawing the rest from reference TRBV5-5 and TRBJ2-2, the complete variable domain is DAGVTQSPTHLIKTRGQQVTLRCSPISGHKSVSWYQQVLGQGPQFIFQYYEKEERGRGNFPDRFSARQFPNYSSELNVNALLLGDSALYLCASSLSLGLAGATGELFFGEGSRLTVL.

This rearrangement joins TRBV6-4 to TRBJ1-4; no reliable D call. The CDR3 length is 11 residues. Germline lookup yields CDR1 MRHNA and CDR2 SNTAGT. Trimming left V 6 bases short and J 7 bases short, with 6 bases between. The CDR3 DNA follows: TGTGCCAGCAGCTCCCTTGAAAAACTGTTTTTT. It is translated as CASSSLEKLFF.

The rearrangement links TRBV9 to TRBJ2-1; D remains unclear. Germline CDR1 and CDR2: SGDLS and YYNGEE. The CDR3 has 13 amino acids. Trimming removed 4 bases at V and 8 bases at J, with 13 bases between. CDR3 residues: CASSRLRGYEQFF. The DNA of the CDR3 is TGTGCCAGCAGCCGCCTCCGTGGATATGAGCAGTTCTTC. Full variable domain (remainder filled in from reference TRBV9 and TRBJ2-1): DSGVTQTPKHLITATGQRVTLRCSPRSGDLSVYWYQQSLDQGLQFLIQYYNGEERAKGNILERFSAQQFPDLHSELNLSSLELGDSALYFCASSRLRGYEQFFGPGTRLTVL.

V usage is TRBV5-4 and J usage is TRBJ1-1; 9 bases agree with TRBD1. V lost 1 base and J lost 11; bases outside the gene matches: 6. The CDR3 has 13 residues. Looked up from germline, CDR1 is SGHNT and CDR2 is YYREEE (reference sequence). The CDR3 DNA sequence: TGTGCCAGCAGCTTGTATGGACAGGGGTTTGCTTTCTTT. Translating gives CASSLYGQGFAFF.

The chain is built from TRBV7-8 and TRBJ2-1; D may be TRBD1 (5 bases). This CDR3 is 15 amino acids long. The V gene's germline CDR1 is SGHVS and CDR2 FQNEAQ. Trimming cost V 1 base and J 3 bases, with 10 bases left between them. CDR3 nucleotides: TGTGCCAGCAGCTTAGGCAGGGCTGGCTACAATGAGCAGTTCTTC. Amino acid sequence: CASSLGRAGYNEQFF.

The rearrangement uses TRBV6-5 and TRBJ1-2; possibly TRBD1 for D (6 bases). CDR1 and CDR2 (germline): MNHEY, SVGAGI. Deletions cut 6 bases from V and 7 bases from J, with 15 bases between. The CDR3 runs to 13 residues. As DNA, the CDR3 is TGTGCCAGCAGCGAACAGGGTGGGGGTGGCTACACCTTC. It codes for CASSEQGGGGYTF.

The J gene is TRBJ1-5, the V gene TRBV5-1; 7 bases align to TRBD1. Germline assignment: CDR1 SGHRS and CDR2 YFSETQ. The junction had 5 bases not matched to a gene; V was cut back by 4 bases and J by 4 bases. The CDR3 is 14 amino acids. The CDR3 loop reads CASSPPGQNQPQHF. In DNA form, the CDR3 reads TGCGCCAGCAGCCCCCCGGGACAGAATCAGCCCCAGCATTTT.

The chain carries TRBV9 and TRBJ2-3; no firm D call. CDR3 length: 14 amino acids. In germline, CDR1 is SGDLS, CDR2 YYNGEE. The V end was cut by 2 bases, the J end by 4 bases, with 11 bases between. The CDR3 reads CASSVWELADTQYF. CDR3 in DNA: TGTGCCAGCAGCGTGTGGGAATTAGCAGATACGCAGTATTTT.

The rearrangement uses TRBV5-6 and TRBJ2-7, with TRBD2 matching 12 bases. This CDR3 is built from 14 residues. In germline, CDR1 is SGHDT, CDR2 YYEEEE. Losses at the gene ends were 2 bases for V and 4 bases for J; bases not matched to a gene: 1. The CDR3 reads CASSFTSGGYEQYF. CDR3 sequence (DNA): TGTGCCAGCAGCTTTACTAGCGGGGGGTACGAGCAGTACTTC.

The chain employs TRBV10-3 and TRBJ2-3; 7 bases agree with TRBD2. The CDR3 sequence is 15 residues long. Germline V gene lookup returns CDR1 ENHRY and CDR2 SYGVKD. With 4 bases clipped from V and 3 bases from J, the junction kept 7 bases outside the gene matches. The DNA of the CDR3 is TGTGCCATCAGTGTTGGGGGGGGATCTACAGATACGCAGTATTTT. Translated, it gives CAISVGGGSTDTQYF.

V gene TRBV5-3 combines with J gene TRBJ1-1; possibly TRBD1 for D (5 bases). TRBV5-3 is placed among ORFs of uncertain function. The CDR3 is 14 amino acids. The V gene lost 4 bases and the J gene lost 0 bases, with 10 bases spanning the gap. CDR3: CARSRDGMNTEAFF. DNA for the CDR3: TGTGCCAGAAGCCGGGACGGGATGAACACTGAAGCTTTCTTT.

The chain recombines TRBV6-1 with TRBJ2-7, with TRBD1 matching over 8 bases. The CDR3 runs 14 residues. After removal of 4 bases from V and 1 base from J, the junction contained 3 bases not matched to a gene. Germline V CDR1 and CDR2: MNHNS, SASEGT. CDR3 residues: CASSGGTGSYEQYF. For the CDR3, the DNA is TGTGCCAGCAGTGGTGGGACAGGATCCTACGAGCAGTACTTC.

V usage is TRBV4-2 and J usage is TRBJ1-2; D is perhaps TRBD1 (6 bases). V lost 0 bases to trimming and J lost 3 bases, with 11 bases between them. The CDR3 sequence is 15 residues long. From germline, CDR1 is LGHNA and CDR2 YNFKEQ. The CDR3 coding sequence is TGTGCCAGCAGCCAAGAACAGACAGGAGACTATGGCTACACCTTC. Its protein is CASSQEQTGDYGYTF.

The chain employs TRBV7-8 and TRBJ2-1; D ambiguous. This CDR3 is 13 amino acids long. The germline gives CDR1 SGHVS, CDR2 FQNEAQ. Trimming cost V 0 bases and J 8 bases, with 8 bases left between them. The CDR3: CASSLAAHYEQFF. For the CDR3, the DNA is TGTGCCAGCAGCTTAGCGGCCCACTATGAGCAGTTCTTC.

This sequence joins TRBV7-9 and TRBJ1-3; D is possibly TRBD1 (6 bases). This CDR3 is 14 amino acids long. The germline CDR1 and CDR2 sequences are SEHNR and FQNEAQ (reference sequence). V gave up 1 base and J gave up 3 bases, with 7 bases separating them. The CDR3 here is CASSLEGGGNTIYF. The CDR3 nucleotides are TGTGCCAGCAGCTTAGAAGGGGGTGGAAACACCATATATTTT.

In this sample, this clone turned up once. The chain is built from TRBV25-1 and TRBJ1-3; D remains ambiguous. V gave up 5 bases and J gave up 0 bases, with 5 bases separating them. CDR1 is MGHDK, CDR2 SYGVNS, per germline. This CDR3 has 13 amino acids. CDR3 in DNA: TGTGCCAGCAGTTGGGCCTCTGGAAACACCATATATTTT. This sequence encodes CASSWASGNTIYF.

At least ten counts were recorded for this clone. CDR3 residues: CASSLDLGYGYTF. CDR3 sequence (DNA): TGTGCCAGCAGCTTAGATCTCGGCTATGGCTACACCTTC. The chain couples TRBV7-3 to TRBJ1-2; D is unclear. V was shortened by 2 bases and J by 4 bases, with 8 bases between the two germline ends. The germline V gene has CDR1 SGHTA and CDR2 FQGTGA. This CDR3 is 13 amino acids long.

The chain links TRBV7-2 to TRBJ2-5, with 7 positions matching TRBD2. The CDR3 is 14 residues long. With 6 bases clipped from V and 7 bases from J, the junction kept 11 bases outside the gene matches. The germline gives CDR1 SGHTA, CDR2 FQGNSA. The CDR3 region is CASRTGTTVGTQYF. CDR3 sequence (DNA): TGTGCCAGCAGGACCGGGACTACTGTAGGGACCCAGTACTTC.

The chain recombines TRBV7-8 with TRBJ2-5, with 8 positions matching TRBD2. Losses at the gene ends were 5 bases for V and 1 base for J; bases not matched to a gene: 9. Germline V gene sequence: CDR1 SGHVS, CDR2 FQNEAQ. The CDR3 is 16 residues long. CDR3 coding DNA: TGTGCCAGCAGCCCTCAATGGGCGGGGGGCCAAGAGACCCAGTACTTC. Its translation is CASSPQWAGGQETQYF.

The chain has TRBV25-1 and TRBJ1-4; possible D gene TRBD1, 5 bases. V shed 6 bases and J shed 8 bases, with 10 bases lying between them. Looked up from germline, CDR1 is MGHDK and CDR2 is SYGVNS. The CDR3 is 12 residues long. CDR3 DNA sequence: TGTGCCAGCAGCCAGGGATGGGAAAAACTGTTTTTT. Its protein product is CASSQGWEKLFF.

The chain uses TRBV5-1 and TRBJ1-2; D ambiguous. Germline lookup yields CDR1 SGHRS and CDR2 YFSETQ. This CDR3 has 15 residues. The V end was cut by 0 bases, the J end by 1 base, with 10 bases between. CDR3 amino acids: CASSLASTVNYGYTF. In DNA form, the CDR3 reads TGCGCCAGCAGCTTGGCCTCGACGGTTAACTATGGCTACACCTTC.

This chain's CDR3 is CASSPGGRQETQYF. The DNA for the CDR3 is TGTGCCAGCAGCCCAGGGGGGCGGCAAGAGACCCAGTACTTC. This chain joins TRBV11-2 and TRBJ2-5; D may be TRBD1 (7 bases). The length of the CDR3 is 14 residues. V lost 5 bases, J lost 2 bases, and 12 bases lay in between. CDR1 is SGHAT and CDR2 is FQNNGV in the germline V gene.

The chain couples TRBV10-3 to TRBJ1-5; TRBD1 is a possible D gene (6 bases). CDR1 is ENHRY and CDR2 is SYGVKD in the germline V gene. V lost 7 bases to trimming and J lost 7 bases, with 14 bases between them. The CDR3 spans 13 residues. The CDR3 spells CAINQGGGQPQHF. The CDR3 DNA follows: TGTGCCATCAATCAAGGGGGAGGGCAGCCCCAGCATTTT.

The CDR3 DNA sequence: TGTGCCATCAGTGAGTCGTCAGGGGGTGAAAAACTGTTTTTT. Its translation is CAISESSGGEKLFF. V gene TRBV10-3 combines with J gene TRBJ1-4; 7 nucleotides match TRBD1. With 0 bases clipped from V and 7 bases from J, the junction kept 2 bases outside the gene matches. CDR3 length: 14 residues. In germline, CDR1 is ENHRY, CDR2 SYGVKD.